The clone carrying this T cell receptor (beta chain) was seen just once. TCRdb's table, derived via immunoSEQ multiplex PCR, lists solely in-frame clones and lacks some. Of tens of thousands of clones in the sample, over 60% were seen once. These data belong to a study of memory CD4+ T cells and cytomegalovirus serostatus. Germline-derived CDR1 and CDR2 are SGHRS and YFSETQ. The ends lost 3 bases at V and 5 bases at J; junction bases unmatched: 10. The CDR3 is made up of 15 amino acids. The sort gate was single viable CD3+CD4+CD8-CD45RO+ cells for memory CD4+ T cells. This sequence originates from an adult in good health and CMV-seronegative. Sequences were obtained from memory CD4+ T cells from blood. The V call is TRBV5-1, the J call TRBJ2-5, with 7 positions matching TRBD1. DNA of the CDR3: TGCGCCAGCAGCTCCGCGCAGACAGGGACGGAGACCCAGTACTTC. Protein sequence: CASSSAQTGTETQYF. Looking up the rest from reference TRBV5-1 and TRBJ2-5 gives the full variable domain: KAGVTQTPRYLIKTRGQQVTLSCSPISGHRSVSWYQQTPGQGLQFLFEYFSETQRNKGNFPGRFSGRQFSNSRSEMNVSTLELGDSALYLCASSSAQTGTETQYFGPGTRLLVL.